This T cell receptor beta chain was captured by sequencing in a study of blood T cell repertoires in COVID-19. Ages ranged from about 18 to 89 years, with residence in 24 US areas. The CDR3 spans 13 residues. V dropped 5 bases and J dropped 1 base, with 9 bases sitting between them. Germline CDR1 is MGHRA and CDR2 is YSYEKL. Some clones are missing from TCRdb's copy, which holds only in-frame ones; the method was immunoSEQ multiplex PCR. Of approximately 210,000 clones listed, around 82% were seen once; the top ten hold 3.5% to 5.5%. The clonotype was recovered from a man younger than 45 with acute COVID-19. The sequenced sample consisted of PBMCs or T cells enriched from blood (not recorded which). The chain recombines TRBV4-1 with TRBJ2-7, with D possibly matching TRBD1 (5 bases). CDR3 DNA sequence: TGCGCCAGCAGCTCAGGGATTTCCTACGAGCAGTACTTC. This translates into CASSSGISYEQYF.